The next 27 T cell receptor beta chains were all read from a single sample in a study of identical twins. TCRdb independently ran MiXCR on the 5' RACE reads; one entry per CDR3 protein. The sample shows around 280,000 distinct CDR3 sequences, more than 6.5% of them seen only once. These sequences were also reported in another study, on yellow fever vaccine responses in identical twins.

Sequenced sample: memory (CD45RO+) T cells sorted from blood. All receptors derive from a woman aged 18-29 years in good health.

This clonotype was detected ten times or more. The rearrangement links TRBV4-1 to TRBJ2-5; D perhaps matches TRBD1 (6 bases). The CDR3 has 15 amino acids. Germline V gives CDR1 MGHRA, CDR2 YSYEKL. V lost 0 bases and J 5 bases, leaving 13 bases between the germline ends. The CDR3 nucleotides are TGCGCCAGCAGCCAAGAGGGGACACAGCGGGAGACCCAGTACTTC. It codes for CASSQEGTQRETQYF.

In this sample, this clonotype turned up many times. The chain couples TRBV10-3 to TRBJ2-3; maybe TRBD2 (5 bases). The germline V and J ends were trimmed by 0 bases and 0 bases, with 7 bases remaining between them. CDR3 length equals 15 residues. Germline CDR1 and CDR2: ENHRY and SYGVKD. The CDR3 sequence: CAISESRTSTDTQYF. CDR3 DNA: TGTGCCATCAGTGAGTCTAGGACTAGCACAGATACGCAGTATTTT.

This clonotype came up many times. The V and J genes are TRBV29-1 and TRBJ1-2, with a weak D call TRBD1 (5 bases). V lost 0 bases and J lost 8, with 13 bases in between. Germline V gene sequence: CDR1 SQVTM, CDR2 ANQGSEA. The CDR3 sequence is 13 residues long. In DNA form, the CDR3 reads TGCAGCGTTGAAGATACAGGAGCTTTGGGCTACACCTTC. This sequence encodes CSVEDTGALGYTF.

The chain carries TRBV5-1 and TRBJ2-5; the match to TRBD2 covers 8 bases. The CDR3 length is 16 residues. Unmatched junction bases numbered 8, after V lost 0 bases and J lost 4 bases. Germline V lookup: CDR1 SGHRS, CDR2 YFSETQ. CDR3 DNA: TGCGCCAGCAGCTTGGGTATCGGGGGGGCCGTAGAGACCCAGTACTTC. Translation gives CASSLGIGGAVETQYF.

This clonotype was counted at least ten times. The chain carries TRBV7-9 and TRBJ1-1; D unclear. The CDR3 runs to 14 residues. CDR1 and CDR2 from the germline V gene are SEHNR and FQNEAQ (reference sequence). V was shortened by 9 bases and J by 0 bases, with 14 bases between the two germline ends. CDR3 sequence (DNA): TGTGCCAGTTTGGAGATACCCCTGAACACTGAAGCTTTCTTT. Protein product: CASLEIPLNTEAFF.

V and J are TRBV29-1 and TRBJ2-3; 12 nucleotides line up with TRBD1. The J segment lost 0 bases and the V segment lost 7 bases, leaving 11 bases of the junction unmatched. The CDR3 covers 17 residues. CDR1 and CDR2 (germline): SQVTM, ANQGSEA. For the CDR3, the DNA is TGCAGCGCAAAAGGGGGACAGGGGGCCCTCAGCACAGATACGCAGTATTTT. This gives the protein CSAKGGQGALSTDTQYF.

This clonotype was detected ten times or more. The genes are TRBV10-2 and TRBJ1-1; the match to TRBD1 covers 7 bases. From germline, CDR1 is WSHSY and CDR2 SAAADI. Losses at the gene ends were 2 bases for V and 3 bases for J; bases not matched to a gene: 6. The CDR3 is 15 residues long. CDR3 nucleotide sequence: TGCGCCAGCAGTGAGCCCAGACAGGGTGACACTGAAGCTTTCTTT. It codes for CASSEPRQGDTEAFF.

This clonotype occurred many times. As DNA, the CDR3 is TGTGCCAGCACTATAGCGGGGTCCTACAATGAGCAGTTCTTC. This gives the protein CASTIAGSYNEQFF. This chain joins TRBV6-1 and TRBJ2-1; 8 bases are a match to TRBD2. V was clipped by 7 bases and J by 1 base; unmatched bases: 3. From germline, CDR1 is MNHNS and CDR2 SASEGT. The CDR3 loop spans 14 amino acids.

This clonotype has more than one count but fewer than ten. The chain has TRBV6-4 and TRBJ2-1; either TRBD1 or TRBD2 may supply D (5 bases each). Looked up from germline, CDR1 is MRHNA and CDR2 is SNTAGT. Trimming pared 4 bases from V and 6 bases from J, leaving 16 bases between. There are 15 residues in the CDR3. Here the CDR3 reads CASSGVHYGGNEQFF. Here the CDR3 DNA reads TGTGCCAGCAGTGGGGTCCACTATGGGGGCAATGAGCAGTTCTTC.

In its sample, this clonotype was seen many times. The chain couples TRBV5-1 to TRBJ2-2; a possible D gene is TRBD2 (6 bases). CDR3 length equals 14 residues. V lost 6 bases to trimming and J lost 4 bases, with 13 bases between them. Germline loops: CDR1 SGHRS, CDR2 YFSETQ. The CDR3 DNA is TGCGCCAGCACTGACGGGAGCGGCACCGGGGAGCTGTTTTTT. Its protein is CASTDGSGTGELFF. The full variable domain, with the rest looked up from reference TRBV5-1 and TRBJ2-2, is KAGVTQTPRYLIKTRGQQVTLSCSPISGHRSVSWYQQTPGQGLQFLFEYFSETQRNKGNFPGRFSGRQFSNSRSEMNVSTLELGDSALYLCASTDGSGTGELFFGEGSRLTVL.

A few counts support this clonotype. The chain links TRBV29-1 to TRBJ2-7; the D is unclear. Germline lookup yields CDR1 SQVTM and CDR2 ANQGSEA. This CDR3 is 13 amino acids long. The V end was cut by 4 bases, the J end by 0 bases, with 10 bases between. The CDR3 region has the DNA TGCAGCGTTGTGGCAGACGTCTCCTACGAGCAGTACTTC. This translates into CSVVADVSYEQYF.

This clonotype showed up just a few times. This chain connects TRBV7-9 to TRBJ1-4; D unresolved. The CDR3 extends over 14 amino acids. Trimming pared 6 bases from V and 5 bases from J, leaving 13 bases between. The germline V gene encodes CDR1 SEHNR and CDR2 FQNEAQ (reference sequence). CDR3 nucleotides: TGTGCCAGCAGGAACCCGGGCATAAATGAAAAACTGTTTTTT. Amino acids: CASRNPGINEKLFF.

This rearrangement joins TRBV25-1 to TRBJ1-3; D is undetermined. Germline-derived CDR1 and CDR2 are MGHDK and SYGVNS. The CDR3 is 14 amino acids. The V end was cut by 1 base, the J end by 2 bases, with 6 bases between. The CDR3 is CASSESDAGNTIYF. The CDR3 region has the DNA TGTGCCAGCAGTGAATCAGATGCTGGAAACACCATATATTTT.

This clonotype has just a few counts. This chain links TRBV27 with TRBJ2-2, with D perhaps matching TRBD1 (5 bases). V lost 2 bases to trimming and J lost 4 bases, with 14 bases between them. The length of the CDR3 is 16 residues. Germline V CDR1 and CDR2: MNHEY, SMNVEV (reference sequence). For the CDR3, the DNA is TGTGCCAGCAGTTTAGGGGCAGGGCCTACCACCGGGGAGCTGTTTTTT. This sequence encodes CASSLGAGPTTGELFF.

The J gene is TRBJ2-1, the V gene TRBV3-1; no reliable D call. Germline V gene lookup returns CDR1 LGHDT and CDR2 YNNKEL (reference sequence). Between the trimmed V and J ends, which lost 5 bases and 0 bases, there was a span of 5 bases. CDR3 length equals 13 residues. The DNA of the CDR3 is TGTGCCAGCAGCGGTCACTCCTACAATGAGCAGTTCTTC. It is translated as CASSGHSYNEQFF.

The chain combines TRBV5-1 with TRBJ1-1, with D tentatively TRBD1 (5 bases). The germline CDR1 and CDR2 sequences are SGHRS and YFSETQ. The CDR3 totals 13 residues. V was pared by 3 bases and J by 3 bases, with 9 bases between. CDR3: CASSSQADTEAFF. The CDR3 DNA reads as TGCGCCAGCAGCTCACAGGCCGACACTGAAGCTTTCTTT.

There are many counts of this clonotype. V gene TRBV11-2 combines with J gene TRBJ2-1; D gene ambiguous. V gave up 1 base and J gave up 3 bases, with 19 bases separating them. Germline V gene sequence: CDR1 SGHAT, CDR2 FQNNGV. This CDR3 spans 18 amino acids. The CDR3 region is CASSLVPSTNRNYNEQFF. CDR3 DNA sequence: TGTGCCAGCAGCTTAGTTCCTTCCACAAACCGAAACTACAATGAGCAGTTCTTC.

This clonotype was recorded many times. V and J are TRBV3-1 and TRBJ1-5; D is possibly TRBD1 (5 bases). Per germline, CDR1 LGHDT and CDR2 YNNKEL (reference sequence). V lost 5 bases to trimming and J lost 7 bases, with 15 bases between them. The CDR3 runs to 14 residues. CDR3 nucleotide sequence: TGTGCCAGCAGCTACGGCGGGGGAAACCAGCCCCAGCATTTT. It specifies CASSYGGGNQPQHF.

A remark on this clonotype: Just one base apart from a much larger clone, this may be a read error. The chain combines TRBV12-3 or TRBV12-4 with TRBJ2-3, with TRBD2 matching 13 bases. V dropped 8 bases and J dropped 3; count of bases not matched to a gene: 11. This CDR3 has 17 amino acids. CDR3 bases: TGTGCCAGCTGCTTATCGGGACTAGCGGGGAGAACAGATACGCAGTATTTT. This translates into CASCLSGLAGRTDTQYF.

The sample holds many counts of this clonotype. This sequence joins TRBV20-1 and TRBJ1-5, with 7 bases identical to TRBD1. The J segment lost 6 bases and the V segment lost 1 base, leaving 9 bases of the junction unmatched. The CDR3 has 15 amino acids. Germline V lookup: CDR1 DFQATT, CDR2 SNEGSKA (reference sequence). The CDR3 nucleotides read TGCAGTGCTAGAGGGGGAGACAGGGAGAGTCAGCCCCAGCATTTT. This gives the protein CSARGGDRESQPQHF.

The chain carries TRBV6-1 and TRBJ2-7, with a tentative D call TRBD2 (7 bases). CDR3 length: 17 residues. The V and J ends lost 0 bases and 0 bases respectively, with 15 bases between them. Germline V gene lookup returns CDR1 MNHNS and CDR2 SASEGT. The CDR3 spells CASSEAGGTRSSYEQYF. CDR3 bases: TGTGCCAGCAGTGAAGCGGGAGGGACAAGGAGCTCCTACGAGCAGTACTTC.

V and J are TRBV28 and TRBJ2-7; a weak D match, TRBD2 (5 bases). This CDR3 spans 11 amino acids. The V end was cut by 8 bases, the J end by 6 bases, with 11 bases between. The germline V gene has CDR1 MDHEN and CDR2 SYDVKM. This CDR3 is CASVSRGEQYF. For the CDR3, the DNA is TGTGCCAGCGTAAGTCGGGGCGAGCAGTACTTC.

This clonotype occurred a few times. V usage is TRBV27 and J usage is TRBJ2-4; D call uncertain. This CDR3 contains 14 residues. Germline lookup yields CDR1 MNHEY and CDR2 SMNVEV (reference sequence). V lost 3 bases and J lost 5, with 11 bases in between. CDR3 DNA: TGTGCCAGCAGTTTCGGGCGATTGGAAAACATTCAGTACTTC. This codes for CASSFGRLENIQYF.

This clonotype was seen more than once but under ten times. Since no conserved phenylalanine or tryptophan closes the CDR3, a read error is the likely cause. This chain uses TRBV2 with TRBJ2-5; no clear D. The CDR3 runs to 14 residues. Germline V CDR1 and CDR2: SNHLY, FYNNEI. Trimming cost V 6 bases and J 2 bases, with 13 bases left between them. The DNA of the CDR3 is TGTGCCAGCAGGCTCCTGCAATCGCAAGAGACCCAGTACGTC. Translating gives CASRLLQSQETQYV.

This clonotype was seen ten or more times. The CDR3: CASSDGPGLAYNEQFF. The CDR3 coding sequence is TGTGCCAGCAGTGACGGACCGGGACTAGCCTACAATGAGCAGTTCTTC. The chain employs TRBV6-4 and TRBJ2-1, with TRBD2 matching over 8 bases. CDR3 length equals 16 residues. CDR1 is MRHNA and CDR2 is SNTAGT in the germline V gene. Losses at the gene ends were 2 bases for V and 2 bases for J; bases not matched to a gene: 5.

This clonotype was recorded a few times. This rearrangement joins TRBV6-1 to TRBJ2-1; D gene uncertain. CDR3 length equals 15 residues. Germline loops: CDR1 MNHNS, CDR2 SASEGT. V was clipped by 0 bases and J by 2 bases, with 8 bases between them. The CDR3 DNA reads as TGTGCCAGCAGTGAAGCAGTCCGCCCCTACAATGAGCAGTTCTTC. This codes for CASSEAVRPYNEQFF.

This clonotype was found many times. The chain carries TRBV24-1 and TRBJ1-2; unclear D gene. Germline values: CDR1 KGHDR, CDR2 SFDVKD. The CDR3 is made up of 14 amino acids. V was cut by 3 bases and J by 0 bases, with 7 bases left in between. The CDR3 DNA reads as TGTGCCACCAGTGATCCCCCCCCTAACTATGGCTACACCTTC. Translated, it gives CATSDPPPNYGYTF.